This T cell receptor (beta chain) emerged from a study of metastatic and nonmetastatic thyroid tumors. Study-level background: The authors compared repertoires across blood and tumor or nodule tissue from malignant and benign thyroid patients.

Study-level points and caveats: TCR beta diversity was reportedly significantly higher in malignant thyroid tumors than benign nodules, in blood and tumor.

This clone occurred a few times. As yet, its antigen is unknown. The entire patient cohort was treatment-naive prior to thyroid surgery. Original processing methods: Between-group CDR3 differences, defined by clinicopathological status, yielded a distant-metastasis classifier for papillary thyroid cancer. Using MiXCR, TCRdb re-called clones from the PCR reads. In this record, the V and J calls reflect TCRdb's handling and not the investigators' own analysis. The repertoire holds about 40,000 clones, with around 18% as singletons. V lost 0 bases to trimming and J lost 0 bases, with 9 bases between them. Germline CDR1 is MNHEY and CDR2 is SVGEGT. The CDR3 contains 16 residues.

The rearrangement uses TRBV6-2 or TRBV6-3 and TRBJ2-1, with no clear D. This sequence originates from a female donor with papillary thyroid cancer or a benign thyroid nodule (not recorded which). Some clones in this sample may be carry-over from other donors' samples. Sequencing was done on a sample of tumor tissue. CDR3 sequence reads: CASSYSRRSSYNEQFF. CDR3 coding DNA: TGTGCCAGCAGTTACTCCCGTAGGAGCTCCTACAATGAGCAGTTCTTC.